Listed here is a single T cell receptor beta chain. Its antigen is unknown. Profiled with immunoSEQ multiplex PCR; TCRdb holds only in-frame clones, not every one. Of fewer than 15,000 clones in the sample, nearly 90% are singletons; the top ten hold around 0.22%. This sample was taken from a study of regulatory dendritic cells for organ transplantation. CDR3 length: 13 residues. CDR1 is PRHDT and CDR2 is FYEKMQ in the germline V gene (reference sequence). V lost 5 bases, J lost 4 bases, and 12 bases lay in between. Study results and limitations: Memory CD8+ T cells were the most oligoclonal; naive cells were highly diverse.

Sorted T cells were CFSE-labeled and cultured 5 days with allogeneic regulatory or mature dendritic cells at 1:10. Memory T cells were CD45RO+, naive were CD45RA+, sorted by FACS. The sample taken for sequencing was naive CD8+ T cells from blood cultured with regulatory dendritic cells. Subset described: CD45RA+ naive T cells. The receptor was isolated from a human donor in good health. This chain joins TRBV13 and TRBJ2-7; no clear D. The CDR3 bases are TGTGCCAGCAGCCTCACTTCCCTGTACGAGCAGTACTTC. It yields the protein CASSLTSLYEQYF.